A single T cell receptor beta chain is shown here with its context. No antigen is known for it. This sample was taken from a study of shared clonotypes between healthy human individuals. Study results and limitations: Clonotypes shared by all four sorted-subset donors had higher generation probabilities than non-shared clonotypes.

V lost 1 base, J lost 5 bases, and 8 bases stayed unmatched. Looked up from germline, CDR1 is SGDLS and CDR2 is YYNGEE. CDR3 length: 16 residues. Generated by immunoSEQ multiplex PCR, the TCRdb table keeps only in-frame clones and is missing some. Here the sample spans roughly 650,000 clones, approximately 97% being singletons. Nashville, Tennessee was home to all donors, each a Caucasian adult. Partitioning of CD4+ cells yielded a CD45RA+ naive subset and a CD45RA-negative memory subset. This sequence was found in a woman in her 30s in good health. This chain uses TRBV9 with TRBJ2-2, with 7 bases identical to TRBD1. Sequenced input: naive CD4+ T cells sorted from blood. Specified subset: CD45RA+ positively selected. CDR3 protein: CASSVLTGFGTGELFF. DNA of the CDR3: TGTGCCAGCAGCGTACTGACAGGGTTTGGTACCGGGGAGCTGTTTTTT. The variable domain in full, with the rest retrieved from reference TRBV9 and TRBJ2-2, is DSGVTQTPKHLITATGQRVTLRCSPRSGDLSVYWYQQSLDQGLQFLIQYYNGEERAKGNILERFSAQQFPDLHSELNLSSLELGDSALYFCASSVLTGFGTGELFFGEGSRLTVL.